This TCR beta chain appears in the sequencing data of a study of blood T cell repertoires in COVID-19. Looking at the study overall: Acute and convalescent COVID-19 samples came from the United States, Italy and Spain. Sources were T cells, B-cell-depleted T cells, or PBMCs; the material itself was cDNA or gDNA.

As handled by the study authors: The authors estimated nucleated cell counts from reference gene primer amplification. Generated by immunoSEQ multiplex PCR, the TCRdb table keeps only in-frame clones and is missing some. D and trimming come from the DNA, and the V and J calls and clone size come from that table. The data hold about 25,000 clones, with over 80% observed a single time. The receptor's source is a woman over 75 with acute or convalescent COVID-19. Material: peripheral blood.

CDR3 amino acids: CASSLGLGTGDRAEAFF. CDR3 in DNA: TGTGCCAGCAGCTTGGGACTCGGGACAGGCGATCGGGCTGAAGCTTTCTTT. The genes are TRBV5-5 and TRBJ1-1; 8 nucleotides align to TRBD1. The CDR3 is 17 amino acids. CDR1 is SGHKS and CDR2 is YYEKEE in the germline V gene (reference sequence). V was pared by 0 bases and J by 6 bases, with 13 bases of the junction left unmatched.